This TCR beta chain was sequenced for a study of tumor-infiltrating lymphocytes in oesophageal squamous cell carcinoma. TCRdb processed the PCR reads anew with MiXCR; each CDR3 protein has one entry. The sample includes 15,000 to 20,000 distinct CDR3 sequences, 35% to 45% seen only once; the top ten take over 15%. This clonotype was seen repeatedly, ten times or more. The TCR was taken from a female donor with esophageal squamous cell carcinoma. The specimen sequenced was normal esophageal tissue next to the tumor.

CDR3 residues: CASREGQPGELFF. As DNA, the CDR3 is TGTGCCAGCAGAGAGGGACAGCCCGGGGAGCTGTTTTTT. The chain uses TRBV6-1 and TRBJ2-2; 7 nucleotides line up with TRBD1. CDR1 MNHNS and CDR2 SASEGT come from the germline V gene. V dropped 6 bases and J dropped 6; count of bases not matched to a gene: 4. The CDR3 is made up of 13 amino acids.